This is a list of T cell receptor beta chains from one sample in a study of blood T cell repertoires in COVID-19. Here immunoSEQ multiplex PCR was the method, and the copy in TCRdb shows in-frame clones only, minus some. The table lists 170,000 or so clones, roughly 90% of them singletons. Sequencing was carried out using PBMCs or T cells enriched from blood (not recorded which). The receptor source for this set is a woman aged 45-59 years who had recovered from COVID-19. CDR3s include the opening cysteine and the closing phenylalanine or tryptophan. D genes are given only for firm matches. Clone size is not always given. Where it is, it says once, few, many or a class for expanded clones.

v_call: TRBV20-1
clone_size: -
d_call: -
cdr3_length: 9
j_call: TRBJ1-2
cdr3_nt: TGCAGTGCTCTTGATGGCTACACCTTC
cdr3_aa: CSALDGYTF

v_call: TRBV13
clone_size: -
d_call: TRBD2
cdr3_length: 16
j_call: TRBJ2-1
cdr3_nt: TGTGCCAGCAGCTTAGGGGTAGCGGGAGAAATCGATGAGCAGTTCTTC
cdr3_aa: CASSLGVAGEIDEQFF

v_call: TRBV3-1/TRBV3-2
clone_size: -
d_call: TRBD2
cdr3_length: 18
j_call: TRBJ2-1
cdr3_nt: TGTGCCAGCAGCCAAGATCTAACTAGCGGGCACTCCTACAATGAGCAGTTCTTC
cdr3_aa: CASSQDLTSGHSYNEQFF

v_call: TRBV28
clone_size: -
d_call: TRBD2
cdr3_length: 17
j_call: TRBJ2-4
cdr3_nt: TGTGCCAGCAGCCCGGGGGGAGCGGGTCTAGCCAAAAACATTCAGTACTTC
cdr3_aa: CASSPGGAGLAKNIQYF

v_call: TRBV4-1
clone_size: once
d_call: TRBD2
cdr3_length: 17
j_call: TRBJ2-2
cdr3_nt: TGCGCCAGCAGCCAGGGACTAGCGGGAGTACGCACCGGGGAGCTGTTTTTT
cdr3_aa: CASSQGLAGVRTGELFF

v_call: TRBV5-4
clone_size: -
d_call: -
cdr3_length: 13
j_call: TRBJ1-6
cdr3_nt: TGTGCCAGCAGCTTGGAACTCAATTCACCCCTCCACTTT
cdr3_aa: CASSLELNSPLHF

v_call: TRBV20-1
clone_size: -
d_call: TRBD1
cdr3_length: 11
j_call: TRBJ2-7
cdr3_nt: TGCAGATTGGACAGGGGTCTGGAGCAGTACTTC
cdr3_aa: CRLDRGLEQYF

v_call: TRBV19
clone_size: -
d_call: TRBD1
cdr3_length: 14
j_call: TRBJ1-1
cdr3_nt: TGTGCCAGTAGCCCGGGACAGGGGAACACTGAAGCTTTCTTT
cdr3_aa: CASSPGQGNTEAFF

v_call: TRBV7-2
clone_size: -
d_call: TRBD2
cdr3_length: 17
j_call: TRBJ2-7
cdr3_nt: TGTGCCAGCAGCCGGGGGGGTACAGGCGGGAGAGCCTACGAGCAGTACTTC
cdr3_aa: CASSRGGTGGRAYEQYF

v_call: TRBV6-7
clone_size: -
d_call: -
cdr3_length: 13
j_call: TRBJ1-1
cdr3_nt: TGTGCCAGCAGTTTCCGGGGGAGTGTTCAAGGTTTCTTT
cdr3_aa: CASSFRGSVQGFF

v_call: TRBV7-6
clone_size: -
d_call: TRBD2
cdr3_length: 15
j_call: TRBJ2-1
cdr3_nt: TGTGCCAGCAGCCTGGGACTAGCGGCCTACAATGAGCAGTTCTTC
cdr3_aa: CASSLGLAAYNEQFF

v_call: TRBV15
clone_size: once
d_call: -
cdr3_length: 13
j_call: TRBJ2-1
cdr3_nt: TGTGCCACCACCCTTTCCTCCTACAATGAGCAGTTCTTC
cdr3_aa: CATTLSSYNEQFF

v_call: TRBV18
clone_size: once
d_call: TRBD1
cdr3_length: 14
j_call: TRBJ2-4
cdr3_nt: TGTGCCAGCTCACCACCGTCAGGGGGCACCATTCAGTACTTC
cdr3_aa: CASSPPSGGTIQYF

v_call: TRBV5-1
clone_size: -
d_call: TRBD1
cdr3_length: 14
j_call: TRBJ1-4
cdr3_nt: TGCGCCAGCAGCACAGGGACAGGGGGGGAAAAACTGTTTTTT
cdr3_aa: CASSTGTGGEKLFF

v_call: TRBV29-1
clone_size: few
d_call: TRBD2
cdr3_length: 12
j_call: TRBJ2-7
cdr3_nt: TGCAGCGCCTTTCTAGCGGGAGCCGAGCAGTACTTC
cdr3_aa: CSAFLAGAEQYF

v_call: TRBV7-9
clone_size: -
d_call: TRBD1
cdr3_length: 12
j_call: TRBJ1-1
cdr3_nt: TGTGCCAGCAGCTTCGGACAGGGATGGGCTTTCTTT
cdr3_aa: CASSFGQGWAFF

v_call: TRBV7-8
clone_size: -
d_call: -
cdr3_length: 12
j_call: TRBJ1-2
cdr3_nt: TGTGCCAGCAGCCCGACAGTCTATGGCTACACCTTC
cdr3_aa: CASSPTVYGYTF

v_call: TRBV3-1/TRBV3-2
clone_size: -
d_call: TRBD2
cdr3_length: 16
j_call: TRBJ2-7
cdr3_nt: TGTGCCAGCAGCCAAGGTTGGGGAGCGGGAGCCTACGAGCAGTACTTC
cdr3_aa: CASSQGWGAGAYEQYF

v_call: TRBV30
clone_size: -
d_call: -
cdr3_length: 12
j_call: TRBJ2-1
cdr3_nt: TGTGCCTGGAGGGGTTCCGAGGGAGAGCAGTTCTTC
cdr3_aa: CAWRGSEGEQFF

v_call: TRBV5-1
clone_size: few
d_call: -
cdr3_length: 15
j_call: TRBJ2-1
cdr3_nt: TGCGCCAGCAGCTTGGCCGGGAACCTATACAATGAGCAGTTCTTC
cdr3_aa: CASSLAGNLYNEQFF

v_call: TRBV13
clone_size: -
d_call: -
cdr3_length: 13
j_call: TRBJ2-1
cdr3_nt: TGTGCCAGCAGCTTACAGGCGCAGATTGAGCAGTTCTTC
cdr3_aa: CASSLQAQIEQFF

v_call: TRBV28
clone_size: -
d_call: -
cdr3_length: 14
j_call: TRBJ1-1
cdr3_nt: TGTGCCAGCAGTTTGTCCGACAGGATCACTGAAGCTTTCTTT
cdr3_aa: CASSLSDRITEAFF

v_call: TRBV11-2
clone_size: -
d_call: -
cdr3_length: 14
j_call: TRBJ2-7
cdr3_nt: TGTGCCAGCAGGGGGGGACAGCTGGCAGGGGAGCAGTACTTC
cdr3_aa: CASRGGQLAGEQYF

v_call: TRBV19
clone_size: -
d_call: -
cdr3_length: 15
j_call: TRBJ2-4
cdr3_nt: TGTGCCAGTAGTGTCGGGAGTTGGGACAAAAACATTCAGTACTTC
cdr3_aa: CASSVGSWDKNIQYF

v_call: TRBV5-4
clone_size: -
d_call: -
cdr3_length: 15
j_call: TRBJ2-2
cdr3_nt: TGTGCCAGCAGCTTCGACACGGCGAACGCCGGGGAGCTGTTTTTT
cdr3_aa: CASSFDTANAGELFF

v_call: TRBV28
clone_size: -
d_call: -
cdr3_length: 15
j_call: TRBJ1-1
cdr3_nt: TGTGCCAGCAGTTCAACAGGTTCATGGGACACTGAAGCTTTCTTT
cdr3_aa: CASSSTGSWDTEAFF

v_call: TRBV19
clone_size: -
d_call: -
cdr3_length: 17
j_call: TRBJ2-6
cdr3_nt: TGTGCCAGTCGACGACAGGACTCCAACTCTGGGGCCAACGTCCTGACTTTC
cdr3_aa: CASRRQDSNSGANVLTF

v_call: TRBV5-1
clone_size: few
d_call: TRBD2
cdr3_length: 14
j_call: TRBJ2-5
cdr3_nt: TGCGCCAGCAGCCCTCGGACTAGCTATGAGACCCAGTACTTC
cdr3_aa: CASSPRTSYETQYF

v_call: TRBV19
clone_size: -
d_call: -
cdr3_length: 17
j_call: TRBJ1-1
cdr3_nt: TGTGCCAGTAGCGACCCGACCGCATATACAGGGAACACTGAAGCTTTCTTT
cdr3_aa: CASSDPTAYTGNTEAFF

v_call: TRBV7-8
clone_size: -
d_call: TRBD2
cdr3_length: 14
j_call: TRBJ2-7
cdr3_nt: TGTGCCAGCAGCTTAGGAGCGGGAGACTACGAGCAGTACTTC
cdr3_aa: CASSLGAGDYEQYF

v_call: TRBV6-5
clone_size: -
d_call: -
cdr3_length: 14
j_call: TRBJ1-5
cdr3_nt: TGTGCCAGCAGCCGGGATGTGGGCAATCAGCCCCAGCATTTT
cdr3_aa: CASSRDVGNQPQHF

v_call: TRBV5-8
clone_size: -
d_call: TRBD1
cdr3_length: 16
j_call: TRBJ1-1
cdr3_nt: TGTGCCAGCAGCTTGGACCGGGGACAGCTGAACACTGAAGCTTTCTTT
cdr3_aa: CASSLDRGQLNTEAFF

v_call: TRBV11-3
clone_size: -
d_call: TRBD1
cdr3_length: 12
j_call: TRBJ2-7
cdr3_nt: TGTGCCAGCAGCCACAGGGGGGCCGAGCAGTACTTC
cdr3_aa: CASSHRGAEQYF

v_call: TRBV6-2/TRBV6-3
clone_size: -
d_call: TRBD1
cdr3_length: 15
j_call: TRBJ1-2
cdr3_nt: TGTGCCAGCAGTGACGGGACAGGGTCCAACTATGGCTACACCTTC
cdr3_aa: CASSDGTGSNYGYTF

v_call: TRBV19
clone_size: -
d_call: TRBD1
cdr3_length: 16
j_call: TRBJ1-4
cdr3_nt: TGTGCCAGTAAGAACGATAAGGGACAGGGAATCGAAAAACTGTTTTTT
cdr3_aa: CASKNDKGQGIEKLFF

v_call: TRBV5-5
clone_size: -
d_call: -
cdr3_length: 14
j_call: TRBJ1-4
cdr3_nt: TGTGCCAGCAGCGTTGGACAGACGAATGAAAAACTGTTTTTT
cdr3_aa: CASSVGQTNEKLFF

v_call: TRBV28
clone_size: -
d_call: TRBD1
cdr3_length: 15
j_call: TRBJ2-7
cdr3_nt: TGTGCCAGCAGTCCCTCAGACAGGGTGTCCTACGAGCAGTACTTC
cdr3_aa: CASSPSDRVSYEQYF

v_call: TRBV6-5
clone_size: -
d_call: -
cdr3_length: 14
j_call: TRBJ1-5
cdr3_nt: TGTGCCAGCAGTCCGACTGGGCAGGGGCAGCCCCAGCATTTT
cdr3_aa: CASSPTGQGQPQHF

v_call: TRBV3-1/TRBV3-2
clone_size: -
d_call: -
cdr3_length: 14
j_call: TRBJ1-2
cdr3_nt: TGTGCCAGCAGCCAAACGCAGGGGAGATATGGCTACACCTTC
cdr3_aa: CASSQTQGRYGYTF

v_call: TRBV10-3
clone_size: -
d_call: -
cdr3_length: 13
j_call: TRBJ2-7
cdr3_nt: TGTGCCATCAGTGAACAGGGCTCCTACGAGCAGTACTTC
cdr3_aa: CAISEQGSYEQYF

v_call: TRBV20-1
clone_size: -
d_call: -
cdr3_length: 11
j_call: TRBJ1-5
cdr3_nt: TGCAGTGCTAACCGAGGTGGGCCCCAGCATTTT
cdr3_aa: CSANRGGPQHF

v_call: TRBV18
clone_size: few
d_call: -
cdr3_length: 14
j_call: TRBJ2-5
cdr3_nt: TGTGCCAGCTCACCACCTCAGGAACAAGAGACCCAGTACTTC
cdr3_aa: CASSPPQEQETQYF

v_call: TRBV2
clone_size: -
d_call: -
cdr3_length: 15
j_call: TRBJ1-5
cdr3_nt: TGTGCCAGCAGTGAAGCGACGACAAATTTGGAGCCCCAGCATTTT
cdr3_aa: CASSEATTNLEPQHF

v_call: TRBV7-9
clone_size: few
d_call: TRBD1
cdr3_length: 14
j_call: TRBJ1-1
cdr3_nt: TGTGCCAGCAGCTCTCAGGGGGCGGCCACTGAAGCTTTCTTT
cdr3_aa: CASSSQGAATEAFF

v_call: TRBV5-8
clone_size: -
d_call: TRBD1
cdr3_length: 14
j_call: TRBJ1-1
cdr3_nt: TGTGCCAGCAGCTCGGACAGGGGGCTCGGTGAAGCTTTCTTT
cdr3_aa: CASSSDRGLGEAFF

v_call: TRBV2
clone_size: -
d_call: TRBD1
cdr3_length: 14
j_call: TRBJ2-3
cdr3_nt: TGTGCCAGCAAACTCAGGGGGCTTGCAGATACGCAGTATTTT
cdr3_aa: CASKLRGLADTQYF

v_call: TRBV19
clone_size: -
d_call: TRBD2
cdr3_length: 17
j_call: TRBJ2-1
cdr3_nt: TGTGCCAGTAGTCGTCACCCCCGACTAGCGGGCGACAATGAGCAGTTCTTC
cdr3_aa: CASSRHPRLAGDNEQFF

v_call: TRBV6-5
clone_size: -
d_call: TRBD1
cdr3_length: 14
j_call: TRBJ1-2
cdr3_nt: TGTGCCAGCAGTTCGGACAGGGGGAGCTATGGCTACACCTTC
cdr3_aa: CASSSDRGSYGYTF

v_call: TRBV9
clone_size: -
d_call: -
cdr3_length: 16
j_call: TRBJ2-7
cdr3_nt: TGTGCCAGCAGCGTAGATTTTATGGTGGGGCAGGAGAAGCAGTACTTC
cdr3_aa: CASSVDFMVGQEKQYF

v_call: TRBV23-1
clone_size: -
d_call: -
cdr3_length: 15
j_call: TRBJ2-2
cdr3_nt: TGCGCCAGCAGGGAGACAGTGACGAACACCGGGGAGCTGTTTTTT
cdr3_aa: CASRETVTNTGELFF

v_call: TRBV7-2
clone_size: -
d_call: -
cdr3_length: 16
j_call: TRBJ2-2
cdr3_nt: TGTGCCAGCAGCTTAGCAGTCCTAGGTGGCACCGGGGAGCTGTTTTTT
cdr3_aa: CASSLAVLGGTGELFF

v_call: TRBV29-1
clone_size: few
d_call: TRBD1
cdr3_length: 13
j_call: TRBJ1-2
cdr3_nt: TGCAGCGCCGGACAGGGGGATAACTATGGCTACACCTTC
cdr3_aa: CSAGQGDNYGYTF

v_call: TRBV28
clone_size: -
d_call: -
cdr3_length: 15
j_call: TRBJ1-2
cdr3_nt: TGTGCCAGCAGTTTCGACCGTGGCAGGTATTATGGCTACACCTTC
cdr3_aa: CASSFDRGRYYGYTF

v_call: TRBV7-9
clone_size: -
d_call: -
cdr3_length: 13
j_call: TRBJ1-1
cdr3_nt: TGTGCCAGCAGCGCGAGGATCAACACTGAAGCTTTCTTT
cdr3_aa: CASSARINTEAFF